One and the same sample provided the 9 T cell receptor beta chains below, sequenced in a study of blood T cells in healthy people across ages (dated by TCRdb to about 2015). Receptors were amplified or captured by 5' RACE. The data were produced on an Illumina HiSeq 2500. A second PCR of about 6 to 12 cycles was run with a J-beta primer mix and a sample-barcoded 5' primer. The public reads were run again by TCRdb, first through fastp at Q25 and then through MiXCR, and only productive beta chains were kept. Records with the same CDR3 protein are collapsed into one entry carrying the most frequent genes and DNA. In all, the sample holds 800,000 or so distinct CDR3 sequences, and about 62% of those were seen once. 25% to 30% of the sample goes to the ten largest clones. Sequencing used blood. These receptors came from a man aged 25-40 years in good health.

This chain links TRBV7-3 with TRBJ2-7; D may be TRBD1 or TRBD2 (6 bases each). V lost 10 bases, J lost 3 bases, and 25 bases lay in between. The germline CDR1 and CDR2 sequences are SGHTA and FQGTGA. This CDR3 has 16 residues. The CDR3 region has the DNA TGTGCCATCCTCTTTGGGGTCGTAGGGGGGAGCTACGAGCAGTACTTC. As protein: CAILFGVVGGSYEQYF.

The chain is built from TRBV6-6 and TRBJ1-2; tentative D call: TRBD1 (6 bases). V lost 4 bases to trimming and J lost 2 bases, with 14 bases between them. This CDR3 has 15 amino acids. CDR1 is MNHNY, CDR2 SVGAGI, per germline (reference sequence). DNA of the CDR3: TGTGCCAGCAGTTTCCCGGGACAATCCAACTATGGCTACACCTTC. This codes for CASSFPGQSNYGYTF.

The rearrangement links TRBV12-3 or TRBV12-4 to TRBJ2-1; D unclear. V was shortened by 3 bases and J by 0 bases, with 12 bases between the two germline ends. CDR3 length equals 16 residues. CDR3 protein: CASSFWVLSSYNEQFF. CDR3 nucleotides: TGTGCCAGCAGTTTTTGGGTCCTTAGCTCCTACAATGAGCAGTTCTTC.

The J gene is TRBJ2-7, the V gene TRBV6-2 or TRBV6-3; TRBD1 agrees at 8 bases. V lost 6 bases to trimming and J lost 3 bases; unmatched junction nucleotides: 10. In germline, CDR1 is MNHEY, CDR2 SVGEGT. The CDR3 is made up of 15 amino acids. Here the CDR3 DNA reads TGTGCCAGCAGCCACGGACAGGGAAGGCACTACGAGCAGTACTTC. It yields the protein CASSHGQGRHYEQYF.

This sequence joins TRBV20-1 and TRBJ2-1; weak D call: TRBD1 (6 bases). Germline V lookup: CDR1 DFQATT, CDR2 SNEGSKA (reference sequence). V shed 6 bases and J shed 0 bases, with 18 bases lying between them. The CDR3 covers 16 residues. In DNA form, the CDR3 reads TGCAGTGCCCCCAGTCAGGGGACAATCTCCTACAATGAGCAGTTCTTC. Its protein is CSAPSQGTISYNEQFF.

The chain carries TRBV28 and TRBJ2-7, with D possibly being TRBD1 or TRBD2 (7 bases each). Matching the DNA end better, TRBJ2-5 makes the J call doubtful. Looked up from germline, CDR1 is MDHEN and CDR2 is SYDVKM. The CDR3 contains 13 residues. The CDR3 region has the DNA TGTGCCAGCAGGGGAGGGGGCTCGGAGACCCAGTACTTC. This gives the protein CASRGGGSETQYF.

This clonotype has just a few counts. This chain uses TRBV9 with TRBJ2-1; 7 nucleotides agree with TRBD1. Unmatched junction bases numbered 8, after V lost 7 bases and J lost 4 bases. CDR3 length equals 14 residues. Germline V gene lookup returns CDR1 SGDLS and CDR2 YYNGEE. As DNA, the CDR3 is TGTGCCAGCGGAGGTAGGGGGCAGTACAATGAGCAGTTCTTC. As protein: CASGGRGQYNEQFF.

This clonotype has just a few counts. The chain carries TRBV4-2 and TRBJ2-1, with D perhaps being TRBD1 or TRBD2 (6 bases each). V shed 0 bases and J shed 5 bases, with 26 bases lying between them. Germline CDR1 reads LGHNA; CDR2 reads YNFKEQ. The CDR3 has 20 amino acids. CDR3 in amino acids: CASSQEGGSDVGGLNNEQFF. CDR3 in DNA: TGTGCCAGCAGCCAAGAGGGGGGCAGCGATGTGGGGGGCCTGAACAATGAGCAGTTCTTC.

This sequence joins TRBV7-2 and TRBJ1-2, with a weak D call TRBD1 (6 bases). The V gene lost 3 bases and the J gene lost 5 bases, with 16 bases spanning the gap. The CDR3 totals 15 residues. Germline CDR1 reads SGHTA; CDR2 reads FQGNSA. CDR3 in amino acids: CASSFFGQYSYGYTF. CDR3 coding DNA: TGTGCCAGCAGCTTCTTTGGACAGTACTCGTATGGCTACACCTTC.